A single sample is the source of the 10 T cell receptor beta chains below, sequenced in a study of blood T cells in healthy people across ages. A sample-barcoded 5' primer and a J-beta primer mix were used in a second PCR of roughly 7 to 11 cycles. TCRdb re-derived calls from the 5' RACE reads in MiXCR, one entry per CDR3 protein. The table shows 730,000 or so distinct CDR3 sequences, with about 40% occurring only once. The sample was blood. Receptors were obtained from a woman aged 55-70 years in good health.

The V gene is TRBV6-2 or TRBV6-3, the J gene TRBJ2-5; 7 positions agree with TRBD1. CDR1 MNHEY and CDR2 SVGEGT come from the germline V gene. The CDR3 is made up of 14 amino acids. With V trimmed by 2 bases and J by 5 bases, 5 bases remained unmatched. Here the CDR3 DNA reads TGTGCCAGCAGTTACGCCGGGACAGTGGAGACCCAGTACTTC. Translated: CASSYAGTVETQYF.

This clonotype appeared a few times. V usage is TRBV9 and J usage is TRBJ2-5, with a tentative D call TRBD2 (6 bases). CDR3 length: 15 residues. Looked up from germline, CDR1 is SGDLS and CDR2 is YYNGEE. The ends were cut back, 3 bases at V and 4 bases at J, with 16 bases in the middle. The CDR3 protein is CASSGNSGPAETQYF. CDR3 DNA sequence: TGTGCCAGCAGCGGGAATAGCGGACCGGCAGAGACCCAGTACTTC.

V gene TRBV25-1 combines with J gene TRBJ2-3, with a tentative D call TRBD2 (6 bases). Trimming took off 7 bases at V and 1 base at J, with 9 bases between the two ends. The CDR3 is 13 residues long. The germline CDR1 and CDR2 sequences are MGHDK and SYGVNS. The CDR3 region is CASTASGTDTQYF. CDR3 in DNA: TGTGCCAGCACGGCTAGCGGCACAGATACGCAGTATTTT.

This chain links TRBV7-9 with TRBJ2-7; no reliable D call. V was shortened by 2 bases and J by 2 bases, with 7 bases between the two germline ends. The CDR3 is 13 residues long. Germline V gene lookup returns CDR1 SEHNR and CDR2 FQNEAQ (reference sequence). Written as DNA, the CDR3 is TGTGCCAGCAGCTTACAACAGCCCTACGAGCAGTACTTC. This encodes CASSLQQPYEQYF. Full variable domain (remainder filled in from reference TRBV7-9 and TRBJ2-7): DTGVSQNPRHKITKRGQNVTFRCDPISEHNRLYWYRQTLGQGPEFLTYFQNEAQLEKSRLLSDRFSAERPKGSFSTLEIQRTEQGDSAMYLCASSLQQPYEQYFGPGTRLTVT.

Ten or more counts support this clonotype. J is TRBJ2-3 and V is TRBV12-3 or TRBV12-4; D may be TRBD2 (6 bases). The CDR3 runs to 15 residues. V lost 6 bases and J 1 base, leaving 14 bases between the germline ends. CDR3 region: CASSPSVAGTDTQYF. The CDR3 DNA follows: TGTGCCAGCAGCCCATCCGTAGCGGGCACAGATACGCAGTATTTT.

This clonotype appeared a few times. V is TRBV11-2 and J is TRBJ1-2; D is unclear. CDR1 is SGHAT, CDR2 FQNNGV, per germline. V lost 2 bases and J lost 0, with 13 bases in between. The CDR3 contains 16 residues. CDR3 coding DNA: TGTGCCAGCAGCTTATACGGGTCAGCTGCTAACTATGGCTACACCTTC. Protein: CASSLYGSAANYGYTF.

The chain uses TRBV10-3 and TRBJ2-7, with 9 positions matching TRBD1. The trim removed 10 bases at V and 5 bases at J, leaving 6 bases unmatched. The V gene's germline CDR1 is ENHRY and CDR2 SYGVKD. This CDR3 is 12 amino acids long. CDR3 loop: CATQGAEDEQYF. The CDR3 DNA sequence: TGTGCCACACAGGGGGCGGAGGACGAGCAGTACTTC.

Comments on this clonotype: A much larger clone differs by one base, so this may be a read error. Because the CDR3 is missing its conserved closing phenylalanine or tryptophan, this is likely a read error. The rearrangement uses TRBV12-3 or TRBV12-4 and TRBJ2-7; D not resolved. V lost 4 bases and J 2 bases, leaving 9 bases between the germline ends. The CDR3 is 13 amino acids. The CDR3 DNA is TGTGCCAGCAGTTCCGCCGCTCCCTACGAGCAGTACCTC. This gives the protein CASSSAAPYEQYL.

The chain is built from TRBV4-1 and TRBJ2-7, with 12 bases that match TRBD2. Germline V lookup: CDR1 MGHRA, CDR2 YSYEKL. The V segment lost 2 bases and the J segment 0 bases; nucleotides outside the gene matches: 5. CDR3 length: 17 residues. In nucleotides, the CDR3 is TGCGCCAGCAGCCAACTTACTAGCGGGGGGAGCTCCTACGAGCAGTACTTC. Protein product: CASSQLTSGGSSYEQYF.

This chain uses TRBV11-2 with TRBJ2-3; 11 bases are shared with TRBD2. The J segment lost 3 bases and the V segment lost 7 bases, leaving 6 bases of the junction unmatched. The CDR3 extends over 15 amino acids. The germline V gene encodes CDR1 SGHAT and CDR2 FQNNGV. CDR3 in DNA: TGTGCCAGCAAGGGACTAGCGGAGAGAACAGATACGCAGTATTTT. The encoded protein is CASKGLAERTDTQYF.